The source of this TCR beta chain is a study of T cells expressing NK-cell markers (dated by TCRdb to 2020 to 2022). Describing the broader study: Three sorted T-cell subsets (CD3+CD56+NKG2C+, CD3+CD56+NKG2C- and CD3+CD56-NKG2C+) from seven to nine donors had their TCR beta-chain repertoires profiled. Among the eight sequenced donors, seven were HCMV-seropositive and one was HCMV-seronegative. Libraries were sequenced as 2 x 150 bp reads on Illumina HiSeq 2000/2500, MiSeq or NextSeq. The study sequenced eight donors, all healthy volunteers chosen at random: three men and five women. The investigation overall reported the following: In 5 to 7 donors, the dominant CD3+CD56+NKG2C+ clonotypes were found to rank among the top 10 CD8+ clonotypes and to make up about 1.0-8% of CD8+ T cells. Those dominant clonotypes were again the most abundant among CD3+CD56-NKG2C+ cells in a few donors, at about 25-60.1%. Whether the expanded NKG2C-expressing T cell clones were specific for HCMV antigens was left unclear.

Of note for this clonotype: It lacks a known antigen.

For sequencing, an Illumina HiSeq 2000 was employed. 5'RACE template switching, by which a universal primer site and unique molecular identifiers were added, was used to make TCR beta cDNA libraries. Synthesis of cDNA was primed from the TCR beta constant segment and was followed by two consecutive PCR amplification steps. Under the source paper's analysis protocol: MIGEC was used to demultiplex reads and group reads by UMI, and MiTCR was used to assemble and quantify clonotypes. To exclude erroneous sequences, any TCR cDNA sequence not supported by at least two reads was discarded. Downstream repertoire analysis used the tcR package, and clonotypes were matched across fractions by CDR3 nucleotide sequence plus V segment. VDJmatch was used to annotate antigen specificity against VDJdb, with one amino acid substitution in CDR3 permitted. TCRdb reprocessed the public reads and reports one entry per CDR3 protein sequence, without DNA. Clone size and V and J calls follow TCRdb, not the original study. This sample's table lists some 450,000 distinct CDR3 sequences. The ten most abundant clones make up about 7.3% of the sample.

The CDR3 covers 13 residues, taking in both the cysteine and the phenylalanine. The DNA is unrecorded. A commercial ELISA kit detecting HCMV-specific IgG in serum was used to determine HCMV serostatus. Peripheral blood mononuclear cells were isolated from blood by Ficoll density gradient centrifugation. The chain couples TRBV12-3 or TRBV12-4 to TRBJ1-1. Specimen: blood T cells: a sorted CD56 or NKG2C T cell subset, CD4+ or CD8+ T cells, or bulk PBMC T cells (not recorded which). This sequence was found in a woman aged 18 to 75 in good health. This receptor carries the CDR3 CASTPRWDTEAFF.